The rows below give T cell receptor beta chains drawn from one sample of a study of Ad26.COV2.S vaccination and SARS-CoV-2 variants. Sequencing used immunoSEQ multiplex PCR; TCRdb keeps in-frame clones, though not all of them. The sample consists of around 400,000 clones, around 91% of them appearing once. The source material was peripheral blood, sampled in a trial of Ad26.COV2.S vaccine versus placebo. The origin of the receptors is a person between 18 and 65 years old who received the Ad26.COV2.S COVID-19 vaccine or a placebo. The CDR3 runs from the conserved cysteine through the conserved F or W. D genes are given only for firm matches. Clone size is given for some rows only: seen once, a few or many times, or a class if the clone is expanded.

d_gene: NA
j_gene: TRBJ1-1
v_gene: TRBV9
abundance: NA
CDR3aa: CASSVEAVNTEAFF
CDR3nt: TGTGCCAGCAGCGTAGAGGCGGTGAACACTGAAGCTTTCTTT

d_gene: NA
j_gene: TRBJ1-1
v_gene: TRBV7-6
abundance: NA
CDR3aa: CASSSVKVPFIGGRNTEAFF
CDR3nt: TGTGCCAGCAGTTCCGTTAAGGTGCCGTTTATCGGAGGAAGGAACACTGAAGCTTTCTTT

d_gene: NA
j_gene: TRBJ1-2
v_gene: TRBV15
abundance: NA
CDR3aa: CATSRGPDAANYGYTF
CDR3nt: TGTGCCACCAGCAGAGGTCCGGACGCTGCTAACTATGGCTACACCTTC

d_gene: TRBD1
j_gene: TRBJ1-6
v_gene: TRBV28
abundance: NA
CDR3aa: CASRSGQGNSPLHF
CDR3nt: TGTGCCAGCAGAAGCGGACAGGGCAATTCACCCCTCCACTTT

d_gene: TRBD1
j_gene: TRBJ2-7
v_gene: TRBV5-1
abundance: NA
CDR3aa: CASSLADRGYEQYF
CDR3nt: TGCGCCAGCAGCTTGGCGGACAGGGGCTACGAGCAGTACTTC

d_gene: NA
j_gene: TRBJ1-1
v_gene: TRBV12-1
abundance: NA
CDR3aa: CASSSDRSNTEAFF
CDR3nt: TGTGCCAGCAGCTCCGACAGATCGAACACTGAAGCTTTCTTT

d_gene: NA
j_gene: TRBJ1-6
v_gene: TRBV7-2
abundance: NA
CDR3aa: CASRQEGSSPLHF
CDR3nt: TGTGCCAGCAGACAGGAAGGGAGTTCACCCCTCCACTTT

d_gene: TRBD2
j_gene: TRBJ2-7
v_gene: TRBV6-4
abundance: NA
CDR3aa: CASSDREGDEQYF
CDR3nt: TGTGCCAGCAGTGACAGGGAGGGCGACGAGCAGTACTTC

d_gene: NA
j_gene: TRBJ2-7
v_gene: TRBV28
abundance: NA
CDR3aa: CASSFSRVSIYEQYF
CDR3nt: TGTGCCAGCAGTTTCTCCCGGGTCTCGATCTACGAGCAGTACTTC

d_gene: NA
j_gene: TRBJ2-5
v_gene: TRBV29-1
abundance: NA
CDR3aa: CSVEAGAQETQYF
CDR3nt: TGCAGCGTTGAAGCAGGAGCCCAAGAGACCCAGTACTTC

d_gene: TRBD1
j_gene: TRBJ2-5
v_gene: TRBV5-1
abundance: NA
CDR3aa: CASSFTGTGYQETQYF
CDR3nt: TGCGCCAGCAGCTTCACCGGGACAGGGTACCAAGAGACCCAGTACTTC

d_gene: TRBD1
j_gene: TRBJ1-1
v_gene: TRBV27
abundance: NA
CDR3aa: CASSFGTGLNTEAFF
CDR3nt: TGTGCCAGCAGTTTTGGGACAGGCCTGAACACTGAAGCTTTCTTT

d_gene: TRBD1
j_gene: TRBJ1-4
v_gene: TRBV19
abundance: once
CDR3aa: CASNDRGRGEKLFF
CDR3nt: TGTGCCAGTAACGACAGGGGGAGAGGTGAAAAACTGTTTTTT

d_gene: NA
j_gene: TRBJ2-3
v_gene: TRBV9
abundance: NA
CDR3aa: CASSISWGWGTDTQYF
CDR3nt: TGTGCCAGCAGCATAAGCTGGGGATGGGGCACAGATACGCAGTATTTT

d_gene: TRBD1
j_gene: TRBJ1-1
v_gene: TRBV19
abundance: NA
CDR3aa: CASSIQGASALFF
CDR3nt: TGTGCCAGTAGTATTCAGGGGGCGTCTGCACTTTTCTTT

d_gene: NA
j_gene: TRBJ1-5
v_gene: TRBV7-2
abundance: NA
CDR3aa: CASSSWGGRNQPQHF
CDR3nt: TGTGCCAGCAGCTCCTGGGGGGGGCGGAATCAGCCCCAGCATTTT

d_gene: NA
j_gene: TRBJ2-5
v_gene: TRBV18
abundance: NA
CDR3aa: CASSPPAGRVGETQYF
CDR3nt: TGTGCCAGCTCACCACCCGCAGGGAGAGTGGGAGAGACCCAGTACTTC

d_gene: NA
j_gene: TRBJ2-3
v_gene: TRBV5-1
abundance: NA
CDR3aa: CASSRNTDTQYF
CDR3nt: TGCGCCAGCAGCCGTAACACAGATACGCAGTATTTT

d_gene: NA
j_gene: TRBJ1-3
v_gene: TRBV7-2
abundance: NA
CDR3aa: CASSAAGTGNTIYF
CDR3nt: TGTGCCAGCAGCGCAGCGGGAACTGGAAACACCATATATTTT

d_gene: NA
j_gene: TRBJ1-4
v_gene: TRBV29-1
abundance: NA
CDR3aa: CSVRIGSHRGGLFF
CDR3nt: TGCAGCGTCCGAATCGGCAGCCACCGGGGCGGACTGTTTTTT

d_gene: TRBD1
j_gene: TRBJ1-2
v_gene: TRBV5-1
abundance: NA
CDR3aa: CASSSRDRAGYTF
CDR3nt: TGCGCCAGCAGCTCCCGGGACAGGGCTGGCTACACCTTC

d_gene: NA
j_gene: TRBJ2-1
v_gene: TRBV3-1/TRBV3-2
abundance: NA
CDR3aa: CASSQVGGEQFF
CDR3nt: TGTGCCAGCAGCCAAGTGGGTGGTGAGCAGTTCTTC

d_gene: NA
j_gene: TRBJ2-3
v_gene: TRBV3-1/TRBV3-2
abundance: NA
CDR3aa: CASSEGPLGTQYF
CDR3nt: TGTGCCAGCAGCGAGGGCCCTCTAGGTACGCAGTATTTT

d_gene: NA
j_gene: TRBJ1-3
v_gene: TRBV3-1/TRBV3-2
abundance: NA
CDR3aa: CASSQDGQGARNTIYF
CDR3nt: TGTGCCAGCAGCCAAGATGGCCAGGGAGCCAGAAACACCATATATTTT

d_gene: TRBD2
j_gene: TRBJ2-3
v_gene: TRBV5-1
abundance: NA
CDR3aa: CASAPLAGAVTDTQYF
CDR3nt: TGCGCCAGCGCCCCCCTGGCGGGAGCTGTCACAGATACGCAGTATTTT

d_gene: TRBD1
j_gene: TRBJ2-7
v_gene: TRBV25-1
abundance: NA
CDR3aa: CASTGQGVYEQYF
CDR3nt: TGTGCCAGCACGGGACAGGGGGTCTACGAGCAGTACTTC

d_gene: NA
j_gene: TRBJ1-4
v_gene: TRBV6-5
abundance: NA
CDR3aa: CASTLSARAEKLFF
CDR3nt: TGTGCCAGCACCCTGTCAGCTAGGGCTGAAAAACTGTTTTTT

d_gene: TRBD2
j_gene: TRBJ2-7
v_gene: TRBV28
abundance: NA
CDR3aa: CASRMMGSGDSPGQYF
CDR3nt: TGTGCCAGCAGAATGATGGGAAGCGGGGATTCCCCGGGGCAGTACTTC

d_gene: NA
j_gene: TRBJ1-1
v_gene: TRBV28
abundance: NA
CDR3aa: CASIRSLNTEAFF
CDR3nt: TGTGCCAGCATCAGGTCGCTGAACACTGAAGCTTTCTTT